This TCR beta chain was sequenced in a study of regulatory T cells in long-lasting Graves disease. CDR3 regions were amplified by Arm-PCR using iRepertoire HTBI primers to build TCR beta libraries. Original methodology: From all samples, identification returned 12 to 15 TRBJ and 60 to 80 TRBV segments. Via MiXCR, TCRdb re-called the multiplex PCR reads, giving one row per CDR3 protein. The V and J calls come from TCRdb's annotation, not from the publication. The sample yields roughly 350,000 distinct CDR3 sequences, about a sixth seen once. This CDR3 comprises 15 residues. V dropped 6 bases and J dropped 6; count of bases not matched to a gene: 9. Germline CDR1 reads ENHRY; CDR2 reads SYGVKD. Regarding time point: newly diagnosed GD, antithyroid drugs for less than 3 months. The authors made the TCR library using RNA they extracted from PBMCs. This same sample was also taken into another study, of T cells in Graves' hyperthyroidism and ophthalmopathy. That paper states: Researchers barred patients who had uncontrolled infection, other autoimmune disease, pregnancy or lactation.

This rearrangement joins TRBV10-3 to TRBJ1-2, with 11 bases matching TRBD1. Sequenced here: peripheral blood mononuclear cells (PBMCs), sampled at new diagnosis, from a patient treated with antithyroid drugs. The origin of this receptor is a woman between 18 and 29 years old with Graves disease. CDR3 in amino acids: CAISEGQGGKNGYTF. The CDR3 nucleotides are TGTGCCATCAGCGAGGGACAGGGGGGGAAGAATGGCTACACCTTC.